These T cell receptor beta chains were read from a single sample in a study of cytomegalovirus exposure and HLA in healthy donors. Assay used: immunoSEQ multiplex PCR; TCRdb lists only in-frame clones, some missing. The data contain some 130,000 clones, 75% to 85% of them singletons. The sequencing sample was made of PBMCs. Receptor source: a male donor in good health and CMV-seronegative. CDR3s include the opening cysteine and the closing phenylalanine or tryptophan.

>TRBV6-5|TRBJ2-7
CASSYLGGAYEQYF
>TRBV29-1|TRBJ2-1
CSAPDSFYNEQFF
>TRBV11-1|TRBJ2-1
CASSLRHGYNEQFF
>TRBV6-5|TRBJ2-3
CASRLQGQDTQYF
>TRBV19|TRBJ1-5
CASSAQAITLNQPQHF
>TRBV5-1|TRBJ2-1
CASSSAGGTRNEQFF
>TRBV25-1|TRBJ2-7
CASSATGFEQYF
>TRBV28|TRBJ1-1
CASSSHMNTEAFF
>TRBV11-2|TRBJ2-1
CASSPTNRAYNEQFF
>TRBV5-1|TRBJ1-4
CASSLSTGANEKLFF
>TRBV6-5|TRBJ2-7
CASSARLEGNEQYF
>TRBV7-2|TRBJ1-2
CASSLVLAAIEDTF
>TRBV19|TRBJ1-3
CASSAGQISGNTIYF
>TRBV6-1|TRBJ1-2
CASSVTVGEAYGYTF
>TRBV7-2|TRBJ1-1
CASSSQDRVRTEAFF
>TRBV7-2|TRBJ2-5
CASSLAWRYSETQYF
>TRBV19|TRBJ2-1
CASSIPTGTGGGNEQFF
>TRBV7-9|TRBJ2-1
CASSLVGTGGQFF
>TRBV7-9|TRBJ2-7
CASSHRTGTTFYEQYF
>TRBV5-4|TRBJ1-1
CASSSSAGGRDTEAFF
>TRBV6-5|TRBJ2-1
CASSYGTSGSQQFF
>TRBV9|-
CASSGGQGASGELFF
>TRBV6-1|TRBJ2-3
CASSERAGGRRDTQYF
>TRBV19|TRBJ1-1
CASIDRGRLDTEAFF